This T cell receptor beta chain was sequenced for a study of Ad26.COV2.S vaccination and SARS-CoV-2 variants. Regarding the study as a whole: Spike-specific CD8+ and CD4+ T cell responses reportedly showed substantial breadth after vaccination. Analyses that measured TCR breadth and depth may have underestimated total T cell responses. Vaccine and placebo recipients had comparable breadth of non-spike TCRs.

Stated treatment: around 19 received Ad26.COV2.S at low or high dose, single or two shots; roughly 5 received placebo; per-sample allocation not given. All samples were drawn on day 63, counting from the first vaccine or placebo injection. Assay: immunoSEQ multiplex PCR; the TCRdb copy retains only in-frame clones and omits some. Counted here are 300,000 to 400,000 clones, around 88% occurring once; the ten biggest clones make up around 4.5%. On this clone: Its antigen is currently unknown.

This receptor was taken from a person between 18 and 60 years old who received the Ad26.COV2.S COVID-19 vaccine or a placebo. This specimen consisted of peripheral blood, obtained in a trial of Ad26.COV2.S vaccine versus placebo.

CDR3 amino acids: CASSTGTAGTSDTYEQYF. For the CDR3, the DNA is TGTGCCAGCAGCACGGGGACAGCCGGGACTAGCGACACCTACGAGCAGTACTTC. The rearrangement links TRBV5-4 to TRBJ2-7, with 10 positions matching TRBD2. The CDR3 length is 18 residues. Trimming at V came to 4 bases and at J to 2 bases, leaving 15 bases not matched to a gene. Germline V gene lookup returns CDR1 SGHNT and CDR2 YYREEE (reference sequence).